A selection of T cell receptor beta chains follows, all from one sample in a study of cytomegalovirus exposure and HLA in healthy donors. Measured with immunoSEQ multiplex PCR; TCRdb has only the in-frame clones, and not every one. The table includes 100,000 to 150,000 clones, around 96% detected once. Sequencing used PBMCs. The receptors derive from a young man in good health and CMV-seronegative. Both conserved end residues are part of each CDR3. A D gene is named only where the DNA matches it firmly. Clone sizes are given selectively: once, few, many, or a class where the clone is expanded.

d_call	v_call	clone_size	j_call	cdr3_length	cdr3_nt	cdr3_aa
TRBD1	TRBV30	.	TRBJ1-5	16	TGTGCCTGGAGGGCTCCGGGGACAGGGGTGATCCCGCCCCAGCATTTT	CAWRAPGTGVIPPQHF
.	TRBV5-1	.	TRBJ2-1	15	TGCGCCAGCAGCCGGACAGAGAGAATTTACAATGAGCAGTTCTTC	CASSRTERIYNEQFF
TRBD2	TRBV9	.	TRBJ2-7	14	TGTGCCAGCAGCCCCAACCGGGGGGCCTACGAGCAGTACTTC	CASSPNRGAYEQYF
.	TRBV5-1	.	TRBJ1-1	17	TGCGCCAGCAGCTTGGCAGCGCAAAATATCATGAACACTGAAGCTTTCTTT	CASSLAAQNIMNTEAFF
TRBD2	TRBV13	.	TRBJ2-5	17	TGTGCCAGCAGCTTACGGGTTAGCGGGGGGCGACAAGAGACCCAGTACTTC	CASSLRVSGGRQETQYF
TRBD2	TRBV4-3	.	TRBJ2-1	16	TGCGCCAGCAGCCAGGACATAACGGGACTAGCGTTTGAGCAGTTCTTC	CASSQDITGLAFEQFF
.	TRBV5-4	.	TRBJ2-7	14	TGTGCCAGCAGCTCGCTCCGGGAGCCCTACGAGCAGTACTTC	CASSSLREPYEQYF
.	TRBV28	.	TRBJ1-1	13	TGTGCCAGCAGTTTATTCCAGAACACTGAAGCTTTCTTT	CASSLFQNTEAFF
TRBD1	TRBV11-1	.	TRBJ2-5	12	TGTGCCAGCAGAGGGGGCTGGGAGACCCAGTACTTC	CASRGGWETQYF
TRBD1	TRBV14	.	TRBJ1-4	16	TGTGCCAGCAGCCAAAGGGGACAGGGTGAACTTGAAAAACTGTTTTTT	CASSQRGQGELEKLFF
.	TRBV13	.	TRBJ2-1	14	TGTGCCAGCAGCCAGGGACTTTCCTACAATGAGCAGTTCTTC	CASSQGLSYNEQFF
TRBD1	TRBV9	.	TRBJ2-7	18	TGTGCCAGCAGCGTAGGGGACAGGGACCCCCCAACTTCCTACGAGCAGTACTTC	CASSVGDRDPPTSYEQYF
.	TRBV25-1	.	TRBJ1-1	15	TGTGCCAGCAGTGACGGGGGGATCGGGTACACTGAAGCTTTCTTT	CASSDGGIGYTEAFF
.	TRBV30	.	TRBJ1-5	13	TGTGCCTGGCAAGGGGCTCTCAATCAGCCCCAGCATTTT	CAWQGALNQPQHF
TRBD2	TRBV27	.	TRBJ2-3	16	TGTGCCAGCAGTTCAGAAGCGGGACTAGAGGCAGATACGCAGTATTTT	CASSSEAGLEADTQYF
.	TRBV28	.	TRBJ2-2	14	TGTGCCAGCACCCGGGAACAAACGACCGGGGAGCTGTTTTTT	CASTREQTTGELFF
.	TRBV11-3	.	TRBJ2-1	16	TGTGCCAGCAGCTCGGAACGAACGGGAGTTCGGCGTGAGCAGTTCTTC	CASSSERTGVRREQFF
.	TRBV7-3	.	TRBJ2-7	15	TGTGCCAGCAGCGTAAATGGGGGGAATACCTACGAGCAGTACTTC	CASSVNGGNTYEQYF
.	TRBV27	.	TRBJ2-3	15	TGTGCCAGCAGCGGTTCTAGCGCGTTCACAGATACGCAGTATTTT	CASSGSSAFTDTQYF
TRBD1	TRBV7-3	.	TRBJ2-3	15	TGTGCCAGCAGTCTCGACCGGGACAGGGGCCATACGCAGTATTTT	CASSLDRDRGHTQYF
.	TRBV4-3	.	TRBJ2-3	20	TGCGCCAGCAGCCAAGATAAGGATCGCTTCAGGGGTTCTCGCACAGATACGCAGTATTTT	CASSQDKDRFRGSRTDTQYF
.	TRBV19	.	TRBJ2-1	15	TGTGCCAGTAGTAATGTTCCTAACTCGTACAATGAGCAGTTCTTC	CASSNVPNSYNEQFF
TRBD2	TRBV7-6	.	TRBJ2-3	15	TGTGCCAGCAGCTTAACGGGAGGGGGAACAGATACGCAGTATTTT	CASSLTGGGTDTQYF
TRBD2	TRBV4-1	.	TRBJ2-1	16	TGCGCCAGCAGCCAATGGGGACTAGCGGGAGGGGATGAGCAGTTCTTC	CASSQWGLAGGDEQFF
TRBD2	TRBV10-2	.	TRBJ2-7	14	TGCGCCAGCAGATTAGCGGGGACCACCTACGAGCAGTACTTC	CASRLAGTTYEQYF
.	TRBV5-6	once	TRBJ2-7	15	TGTGCCAGCAGCCCAGGGCCGGGACTTCACTACGAGCAGTACTTC	CASSPGPGLHYEQYF